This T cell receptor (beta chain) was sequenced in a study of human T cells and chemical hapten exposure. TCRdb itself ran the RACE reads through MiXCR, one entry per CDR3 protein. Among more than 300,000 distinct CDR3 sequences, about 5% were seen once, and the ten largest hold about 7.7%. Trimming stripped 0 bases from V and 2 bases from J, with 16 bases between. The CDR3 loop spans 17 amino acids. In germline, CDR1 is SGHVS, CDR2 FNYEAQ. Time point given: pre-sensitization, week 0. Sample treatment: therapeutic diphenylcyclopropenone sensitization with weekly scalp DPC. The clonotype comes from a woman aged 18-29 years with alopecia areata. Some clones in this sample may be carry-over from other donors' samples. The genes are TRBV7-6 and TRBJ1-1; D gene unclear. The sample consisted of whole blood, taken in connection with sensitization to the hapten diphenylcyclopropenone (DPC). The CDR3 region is CASSLARWVRPNTEAFF. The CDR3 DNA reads TGTGCCAGCAGCTTAGCGCGTTGGGTACGCCCAAACACTGAAGCTTTCTTT.